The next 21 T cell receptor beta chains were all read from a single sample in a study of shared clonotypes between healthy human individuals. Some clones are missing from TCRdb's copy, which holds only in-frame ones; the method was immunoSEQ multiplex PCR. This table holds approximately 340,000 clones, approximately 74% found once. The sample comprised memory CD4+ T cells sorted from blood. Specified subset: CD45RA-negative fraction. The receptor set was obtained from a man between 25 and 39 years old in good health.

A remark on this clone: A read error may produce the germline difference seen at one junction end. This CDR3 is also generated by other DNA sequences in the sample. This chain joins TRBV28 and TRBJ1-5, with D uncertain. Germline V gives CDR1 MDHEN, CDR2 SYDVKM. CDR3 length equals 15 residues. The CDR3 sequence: CASSLIGLSSQPQHF. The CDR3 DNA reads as TGTGCCAGCAGTTTGATCGGGTTGAGCTCTCAGCCCCAGCACTTT.

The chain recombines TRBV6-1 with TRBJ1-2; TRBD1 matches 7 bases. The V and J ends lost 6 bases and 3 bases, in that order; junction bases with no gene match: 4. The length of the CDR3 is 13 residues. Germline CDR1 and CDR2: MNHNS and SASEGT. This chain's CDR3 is CASRGDSYYGYTF. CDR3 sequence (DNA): TGTGCCAGCAGGGGGGACAGCTACTATGGCTACACCTTC.

CDR3 protein: CASSLDGGNTEAFF. The CDR3 DNA reads as TGTGCCAGCAGCTTGGATGGGGGAAACACTGAAGCTTTCTTT. The V gene is TRBV5-5, the J gene TRBJ1-1; D perhaps matches TRBD1 (5 bases). Germline values: CDR1 SGHKS, CDR2 YYEKEE (reference sequence). The germline V and J ends were trimmed by 0 bases and 2 bases, with 8 bases remaining between them. This CDR3 has 14 residues.

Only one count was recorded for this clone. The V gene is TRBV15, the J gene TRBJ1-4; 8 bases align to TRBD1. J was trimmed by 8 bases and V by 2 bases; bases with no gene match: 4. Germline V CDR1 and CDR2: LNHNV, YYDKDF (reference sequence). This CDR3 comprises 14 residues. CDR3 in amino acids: CATSRQGAYEKLFF. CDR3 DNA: TGTGCCACCAGCAGACAGGGGGCGTACGAAAAACTGTTTTTT.

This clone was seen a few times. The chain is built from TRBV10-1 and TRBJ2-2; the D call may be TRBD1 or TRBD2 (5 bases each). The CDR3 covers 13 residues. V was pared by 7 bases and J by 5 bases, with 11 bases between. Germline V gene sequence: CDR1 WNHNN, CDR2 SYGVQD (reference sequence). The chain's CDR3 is CASMGESTGELFF. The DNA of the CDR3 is TGCGCCAGCATGGGGGAGAGTACCGGGGAGCTGTTTTTT.

DNA for the CDR3: TGTGCCAGCAGCCCAGGGTTTCAGCCCCAGCATTTT. Residues: CASSPGFQPQHF. The chain uses TRBV7-2 and TRBJ1-5; D possibly corresponds to TRBD1 (5 bases). This CDR3 is 12 amino acids long. V lost 5 bases and J 6 bases, leaving 8 bases between the germline ends. CDR1 is SGHTA and CDR2 is FQGNSA in the germline V gene. The full variable domain, completed using reference TRBV7-2 and TRBJ1-5, is GAGVSQSPSNKVTEKGKDVELRCDPISGHTALYWYRQSLGQGLEFLIYFQGNSAPDKSGLPSDRFSAERTGGSVSTLTIQRTQQEDSAVYLCASSPGFQPQHFGDGTRLSIL.

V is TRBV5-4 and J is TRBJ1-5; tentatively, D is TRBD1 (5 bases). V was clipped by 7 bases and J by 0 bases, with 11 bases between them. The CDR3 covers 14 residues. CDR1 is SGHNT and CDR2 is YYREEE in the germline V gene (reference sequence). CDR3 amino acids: CASPQGHSNQPQHF. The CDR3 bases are TGTGCCAGCCCCCAAGGACATAGCAATCAGCCCCAGCATTTT.

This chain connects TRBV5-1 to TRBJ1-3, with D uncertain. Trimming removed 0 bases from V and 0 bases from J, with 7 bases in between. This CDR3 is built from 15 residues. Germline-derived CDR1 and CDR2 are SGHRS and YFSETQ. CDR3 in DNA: TGCGCCAGCAGCTTGGCAGCGAGCTCTGGAAACACCATATATTTT. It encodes CASSLAASSGNTIYF.

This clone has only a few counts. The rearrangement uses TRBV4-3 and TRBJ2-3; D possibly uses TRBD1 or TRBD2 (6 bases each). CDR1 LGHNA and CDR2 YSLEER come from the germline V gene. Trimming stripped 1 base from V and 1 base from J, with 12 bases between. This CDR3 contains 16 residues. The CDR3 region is CASSQGIGGRTDTQYF. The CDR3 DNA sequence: TGCGCCAGCAGCCAAGGCATCGGGGGCCGCACAGATACGCAGTATTTT.

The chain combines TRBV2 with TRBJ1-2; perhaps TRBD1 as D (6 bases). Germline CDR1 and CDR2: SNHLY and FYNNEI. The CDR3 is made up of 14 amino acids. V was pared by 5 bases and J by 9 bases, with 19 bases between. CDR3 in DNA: TGTGCCAGCAGTTCAGCCGGGACACCTCTCCGCTACACCTTC. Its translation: CASSSAGTPLRYTF. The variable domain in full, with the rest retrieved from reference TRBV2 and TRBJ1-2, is EPEVTQTPSHQVTQMGQEVILRCVPISNHLYFYWYRQILGQKVEFLVSFYNNEISEKSEIFDDQFSVERPDGSNFTLKIRSTKLEDSAMYFCASSSAGTPLRYTFGSGTRLTVV.

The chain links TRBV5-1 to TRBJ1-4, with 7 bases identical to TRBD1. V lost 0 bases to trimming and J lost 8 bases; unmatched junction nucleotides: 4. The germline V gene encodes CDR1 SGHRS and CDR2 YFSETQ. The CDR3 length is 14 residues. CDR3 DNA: TGCGCCAGCAGCTTGGCCACAGGGGTCGAAAAACTGTTTTTT. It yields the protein CASSLATGVEKLFF.

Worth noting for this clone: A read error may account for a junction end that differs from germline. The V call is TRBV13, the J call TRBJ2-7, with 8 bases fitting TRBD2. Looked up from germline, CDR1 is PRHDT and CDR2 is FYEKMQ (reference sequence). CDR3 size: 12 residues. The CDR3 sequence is CASSLSGGPRGF. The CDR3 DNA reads TGTGCCAGCAGCCTCAGCGGGGGTCCGAGGGGGTTC.

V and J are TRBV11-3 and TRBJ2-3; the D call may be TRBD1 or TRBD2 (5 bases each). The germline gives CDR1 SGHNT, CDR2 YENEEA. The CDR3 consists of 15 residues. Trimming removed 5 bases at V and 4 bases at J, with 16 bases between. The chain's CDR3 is CASSQRAGTADTQYF. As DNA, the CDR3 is TGTGCCAGCAGCCAGAGGGCAGGGACGGCAGATACGCAGTATTTT.

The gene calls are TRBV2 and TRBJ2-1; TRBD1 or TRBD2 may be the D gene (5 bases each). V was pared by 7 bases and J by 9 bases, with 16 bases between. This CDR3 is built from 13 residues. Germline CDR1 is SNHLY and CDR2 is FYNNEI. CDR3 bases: TGTGCCAGCACCACCCCCGAGAGGGGTGAGCAGTTCTTC. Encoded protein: CASTTPERGEQFF.

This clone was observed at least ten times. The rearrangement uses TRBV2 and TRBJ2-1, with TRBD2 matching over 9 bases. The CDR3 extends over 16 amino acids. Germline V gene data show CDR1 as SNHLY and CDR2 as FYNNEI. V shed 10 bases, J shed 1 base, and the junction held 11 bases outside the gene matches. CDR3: CATKGGTSLSYNEQFF. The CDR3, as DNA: TGTGCCACCAAGGGGGGGACTAGCCTATCCTACAATGAGCAGTTCTTC.

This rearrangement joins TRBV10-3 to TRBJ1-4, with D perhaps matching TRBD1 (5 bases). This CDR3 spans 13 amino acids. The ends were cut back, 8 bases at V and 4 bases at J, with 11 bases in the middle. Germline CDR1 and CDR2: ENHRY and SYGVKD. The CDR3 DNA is TGTGCCATCCAAGGGGAGGTTAATGAAAAACTGTTTTTT. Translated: CAIQGEVNEKLFF.

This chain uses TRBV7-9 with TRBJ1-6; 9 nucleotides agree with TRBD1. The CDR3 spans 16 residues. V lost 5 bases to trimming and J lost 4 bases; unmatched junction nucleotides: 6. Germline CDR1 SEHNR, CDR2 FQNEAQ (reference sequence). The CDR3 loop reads CASSATGQGYNSPLHF. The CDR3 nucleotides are TGTGCCAGCAGCGCAACTGGACAGGGGTATAATTCACCCCTCCACTTT.

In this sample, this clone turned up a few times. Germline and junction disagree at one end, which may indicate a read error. The CDR3 region is CASSLSTTGEGELFF. Written as DNA, the CDR3 is TGTGCTAGCAGCTTATCCACCACAGGAGAGGGGGAGCTGTTTTTT. V usage is TRBV7-7 and J usage is TRBJ2-2; D possibly corresponds to TRBD1 (5 bases). CDR1 and CDR2 from the germline V gene are SSHAT and FNYEAQ (reference sequence). The CDR3 totals 15 residues.

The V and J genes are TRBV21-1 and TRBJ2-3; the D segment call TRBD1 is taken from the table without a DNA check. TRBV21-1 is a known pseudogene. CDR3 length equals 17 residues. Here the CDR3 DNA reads TGTGCCAGCAGCAAATCCTCCCGACAGGGAAGCACAGATACGCAGTATTTT. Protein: CASSKSSRQGSTDTQYF.

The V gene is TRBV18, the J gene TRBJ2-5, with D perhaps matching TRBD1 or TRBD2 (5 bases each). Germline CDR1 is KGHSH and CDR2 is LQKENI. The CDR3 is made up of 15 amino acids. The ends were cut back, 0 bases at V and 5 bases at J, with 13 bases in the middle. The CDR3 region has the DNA TGTGCCAGCTCACCACCGTTAGGCTGGGGGGAGACCCAGTACTTC. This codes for CASSPPLGWGETQYF.

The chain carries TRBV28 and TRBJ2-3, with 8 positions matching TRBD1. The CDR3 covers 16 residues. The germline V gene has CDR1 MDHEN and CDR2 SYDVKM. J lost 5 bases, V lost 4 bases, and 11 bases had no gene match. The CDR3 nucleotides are TGTGCCAGCAGTTGGACCGGGGGACAGGAGCGAGATACGCAGTATTTT. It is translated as CASSWTGGQERDTQYF.